These 10 T cell receptor beta chains share one sample of origin, sequenced in a study of breast tumors, draining lymph nodes, adjacent tissues (dated by TCRdb to about 2016). The axillary draining lymph nodes of breast cancer patients were the source of the lymph node samples. The protocol used for the library was multiplex PCR. TCRdb records Illumina HiSeq 2000 as the sequencer. Through fastp at Q25 and MiXCR, TCRdb rebuilt clones from the public reads, retaining in-frame beta chains. Each CDR3 protein appears once, grouped with its most common genes and DNA. This sample comprises 270,000 or so distinct CDR3 sequences, roughly 31% of them detected only once. The ten most abundant clones make up roughly 1.1% of the sample. Input material: axillary lymph node tissue. All receptors derive from a female donor with breast cancer. Some clones in this sample may be carry-over from other donors' samples.

This clonotype was observed at least ten times. The J gene is TRBJ2-5, the V gene TRBV15, with 11 bases aligning to TRBD2. The J segment lost 2 bases and the V segment lost 3 bases, leaving 2 bases of the junction unmatched. Germline loops: CDR1 LNHNV, CDR2 YYDKDF (reference sequence). The CDR3 consists of 15 residues. The CDR3 region is CATSRGTSGQETQYF. The DNA of the CDR3 is TGTGCCACCAGCAGGGGGACTAGCGGACAAGAGACCCAGTACTTC.

The chain couples TRBV10-3 to TRBJ2-5; D is possibly TRBD1 or TRBD2 (5 bases each). V was clipped by 11 bases and J by 5 bases, with 27 bases between them. The germline V gene encodes CDR1 ENHRY and CDR2 SYGVKD. The CDR3 is 16 amino acids. In nucleotides, the CDR3 is TGTGCCGGGGGAGTAGGTTCAGATACGCAGGTGGAGACCCAGTACTTC. Protein: CAGGVGSDTQVETQYF.

To note about this clonotype: This could be a read error, since a much larger clone is one nucleotide away. The chain is built from TRBV6-1 and TRBJ2-7; TRBD1 might be the D (5 bases). The CDR3 has 13 residues. V lost 5 bases and J 3 bases, leaving 11 bases between the germline ends. Germline CDR1 reads MNHNS; CDR2 reads SASEGT. The chain's CDR3 is CASSYRQNYEQYF. CDR3 nucleotide sequence: TGTGCCAGCAGTTACCGACAGAACTACGAGCAGTACTTC.

At least ten counts were recorded for this clonotype. V gene TRBV20-1 combines with J gene TRBJ2-5; TRBD1 matches 11 bases. V shed 6 bases, J shed 7 bases, and the junction held 7 bases outside the gene matches. The CDR3 totals 13 residues. The germline gives CDR1 DFQATT, CDR2 SNEGSKA (reference sequence). In DNA, the CDR3 is TGCAGTGCCCCCTGGGACAGGGGGACGACCCAGTACTTC. Translating gives CSAPWDRGTTQYF.

This clonotype occurred many times. The rearrangement links TRBV7-2 to TRBJ1-2, with no clear D. Per germline, CDR1 SGHTA and CDR2 FQGNSA. The V gene lost 5 bases and the J gene lost 8 bases, with 12 bases spanning the gap. The CDR3 runs to 12 residues. The DNA of the CDR3 is TGTGCCAGCAGCCTAGACCCGTTCGGCTACACCTTC. Translation: CASSLDPFGYTF.

About this clonotype itself: A much larger clone sits a single nucleotide away, making a read error possible. No conserved phenylalanine or tryptophan ends this CDR3, so it is likely a read error. The chain joins TRBV30 to TRBJ1-3; no definite D call. The CDR3 length is 13 residues. Per the germline V gene, CDR1 is GTSNPN and CDR2 is SVGIG (reference sequence). Trimming cost V 3 bases and J 1 base, with 7 bases left between them. The CDR3 DNA is TGTGCCTGGAGGCCCAGGTCTGGAAACACCATATATCTT. It encodes CAWRPRSGNTIYL.

This clonotype was seen more than once but under ten times. The rearrangement uses TRBV19 and TRBJ2-6; D is unclear. V was cut by 4 bases and J by 4 bases, with 2 bases left in between. Germline V gives CDR1 LNHDA, CDR2 SQIVND (reference sequence). The CDR3 has 12 residues. Written as DNA, the CDR3 is TGTGCCAGTAGTAACGGGGCCAACGTCCTGACTTTC. As protein: CASSNGANVLTF.

This clonotype came up a few times. A much larger clone differs by one base, so this may be a read error. The J gene is TRBJ2-1, the V gene TRBV10-3; a possible D gene is TRBD2 (5 bases). V lost 3 bases and J lost 2, with 8 bases in between. The CDR3 totals 14 residues. Germline V lookup: CDR1 ENHRY, CDR2 SYGVKD. The CDR3 reads CAISESGTYNEQFF. The CDR3 coding sequence is TGTGCCATCAGTGAATCGGGGACCTACAATGAGCAGTTCTTC.

With respect to this clonotype: A much larger clone lies a single base off, so this may be a read error. Given the absence of the conserved phenylalanine or tryptophan at the CDR3 end, a read error is likely. The genes are TRBV18 and TRBJ1-6; D is unclear. With 5 bases removed from V and 8 bases from J, the gap between germline ends came to 10 bases. CDR1 is KGHSH and CDR2 is LQKENI in the germline V gene. CDR3 length equals 13 residues. This chain's CDR3 is CASSGGFDSPLHS. The CDR3 DNA reads as TGTGCCAGCTCAGGAGGATTTGATTCACCCCTCCACTCT.

The sample holds many counts of this clonotype. V gene TRBV20-1 combines with J gene TRBJ1-5; D call uncertain. Germline loops: CDR1 DFQATT, CDR2 SNEGSKA (reference sequence). V shed 3 bases and J shed 5 bases, with 17 bases lying between them. CDR3 length equals 15 residues. The CDR3 is CSASTQAAGYQPQHF. The CDR3 region has the DNA TGCAGTGCTAGCACCCAGGCGGCGGGATATCAGCCCCAGCATTTT.